This entry lists 21 T cell receptor beta chains sequenced from one sample in a study of shared clonotypes between healthy human individuals. The protocol was immunoSEQ multiplex PCR, while the TCRdb copy is restricted to in-frame clones and leaves out a portion. The top ten hold 0.3% to 0.45% of the sample, which has 1,400,000 or so clones, just under 99% seen once. Sequencing input: naive CD4+ T cells sorted from blood. Subset of the sample: CD45RA+ positively selected. The receptors derive from a man under 40 in good health.

This clone showed up just once. This chain uses TRBV5-1 with TRBJ2-2; 9 nucleotides line up with TRBD2. The CDR3 runs to 15 residues. Germline V CDR1 and CDR2: SGHRS, YFSETQ. V lost 1 base to trimming and J lost 6 bases; unmatched junction nucleotides: 4. As DNA, the CDR3 is TGCGCCAGCAGCTTGACGCTAGCGGGACCCGGGGAGCTGTTTTTT. This gives the protein CASSLTLAGPGELFF.

The gene calls are TRBV28 and TRBJ2-1, with TRBD2 matching over 14 bases. The germline CDR1 and CDR2 sequences are MDHEN and SYDVKM. After removal of 5 bases from V and 9 bases from J, the junction contained 6 bases not matched to a gene. This CDR3 is 15 amino acids long. The CDR3 loop reads CASSETSGRAGEQFF. The CDR3 bases are TGTGCCAGCAGTGAGACTAGCGGGAGGGCCGGTGAGCAGTTCTTC.

V and J are TRBV6-1 and TRBJ2-7; D is possibly TRBD1 (5 bases). CDR3 length: 12 amino acids. Trimming shortened V by 10 bases and J by 3 bases, and 13 bases separated the two germline ends. Looked up from germline, CDR1 is MNHNS and CDR2 is SASEGT. The CDR3 DNA is TGTGCCACCTCGCGGACACTCTACGAGCAGTACTTC. Its protein product is CATSRTLYEQYF.

The rearrangement joins TRBV5-1 to TRBJ1-1, with a possible D match to TRBD1 (6 bases). With 4 bases removed from V and 4 bases from J, the gap between germline ends came to 20 bases. Germline V gene data show CDR1 as SGHRS and CDR2 as YFSETQ. The CDR3 extends over 16 amino acids. CDR3 amino acids: CASSPILSSGATEAFF. CDR3 bases: TGCGCCAGCAGCCCTATACTGAGTTCAGGGGCCACTGAAGCTTTCTTT. The full variable domain, completed using reference TRBV5-1 and TRBJ1-1, is KAGVTQTPRYLIKTRGQQVTLSCSPISGHRSVSWYQQTPGQGLQFLFEYFSETQRNKGNFPGRFSGRQFSNSRSEMNVSTLELGDSALYLCASSPILSSGATEAFFGQGTRLTVV.

The V call is TRBV7-9, the J call TRBJ2-7; D assignment may be TRBD1 or TRBD2 (6 bases each). Trimming pared 2 bases from V and 7 bases from J, leaving 18 bases between. The germline gives CDR1 SEHNR, CDR2 FQNEAQ (reference sequence). CDR3 length equals 15 residues. The CDR3 spells CASSLPVHRGREQYF. CDR3 DNA sequence: TGTGCCAGCAGCTTACCGGTGCACCGGGGGCGGGAGCAGTACTTC.

This chain uses TRBV27 with TRBJ2-3; D unresolved. V gave up 8 bases and J gave up 3 bases, with 6 bases separating them. The CDR3 contains 11 residues. Germline assignment: CDR1 MNHEY and CDR2 SMNVEV (reference sequence). In DNA form, the CDR3 reads TGTGCCAGCCGTGAGACAGATACGCAGTATTTT. Translated: CASRETDTQYF.

In the case of this clone: Other DNA sequences within the sample encode an identical CDR3. The V gene is TRBV9, the J gene TRBJ2-3; unclear D gene. Trimming took off 0 bases at V and 4 bases at J, with 9 bases between the two ends. This CDR3 spans 14 amino acids. Germline V lookup: CDR1 SGDLS, CDR2 YYNGEE. Written as DNA, the CDR3 is TGTGCCAGCAGCGTAGCTTCGCTAGCAGATACGCAGTATTTT. Protein: CASSVASLADTQYF.

The CDR3 nucleotides are TGTGCCAGCAGTTACGACGGACAACTGAACACTGAAGCTTTCTTT. It is translated as CASSYDGQLNTEAFF. The J gene is TRBJ1-1, the V gene TRBV6-5, with D perhaps TRBD1 (5 bases). The CDR3 is 15 residues long. V was clipped by 2 bases and J by 0 bases, with 10 bases between them. Looked up from germline, CDR1 is MNHEY and CDR2 is SVGAGI.

J is TRBJ2-3 and V is TRBV6-1, with D perhaps TRBD1 or TRBD2 (5 bases each). Trimming took 0 bases from V and 7 from J, leaving 8 bases between them. Germline CDR1 reads MNHNS; CDR2 reads SASEGT. The length of the CDR3 is 13 residues. The CDR3 sequence: CASSEAQGHTQYF. CDR3 coding DNA: TGTGCCAGCAGTGAAGCGCAGGGACATACGCAGTATTTT.

In this sample, this clone turned up once. This chain uses TRBV18 with TRBJ2-5; D is perhaps TRBD1 or TRBD2 (5 bases each). The CDR3 is 18 residues long. Germline V gene sequence: CDR1 KGHSH, CDR2 LQKENI. Trimming cost V 5 bases and J 4 bases, with 26 bases left between them. The CDR3: CASSYRTPSGTSRETQYF. CDR3 nucleotides: TGTGCCAGCTCATACCGAACGCCTTCCGGGACCAGTCGAGAGACCCAGTACTTC.

The chain is built from TRBV5-4 and TRBJ2-1; 7 bases map to TRBD2. The trim removed 3 bases at V and 5 bases at J, leaving 5 bases unmatched. The CDR3 runs 14 residues. Germline CDR1 and CDR2: SGHNT and YYREEE (reference sequence). DNA for the CDR3: TGTGCCAGCAGCTGGGACCTAGCGGACAATGAGCAGTTCTTC. This codes for CASSWDLADNEQFF.

CDR3 in amino acids: CASSSTDQGIQYF. As DNA, the CDR3 is TGTGCCAGCAGTTCGACGGACCAGGGAATACAGTACTTC. The chain employs TRBV28 and TRBJ2-7; maybe TRBD1 (5 bases). Germline CDR1 is MDHEN and CDR2 is SYDVKM. Trimming removed 4 bases at V and 10 bases at J, with 17 bases between. The CDR3 is 13 amino acids.

The chain has TRBV27 and TRBJ2-2, with a weak D call TRBD2 (6 bases). This CDR3 spans 16 amino acids. The V end was cut by 6 bases, the J end by 6 bases, with 20 bases between. The germline CDR1 and CDR2 sequences are MNHEY and SMNVEV (reference sequence). The CDR3 is CASRARPGDHAGELFF. For the CDR3, the DNA is TGTGCCAGCAGAGCGCGACCGGGGGATCATGCCGGGGAGCTGTTTTTT.

The rearrangement joins TRBV10-1 to TRBJ2-3, with TRBD2 matching 12 bases. Trimming removed 9 bases from V and 4 bases from J; junction bases left unmatched: 26. Germline V gene sequence: CDR1 WNHNN, CDR2 SYGVQD (reference sequence). The CDR3 spans 21 residues. The CDR3 nucleotides read TGCGCCAGTCTAGCGAAGAAGAGGACTAGCGGGAATTCGGGGGGCCCAGATACGCAGTATTTT. As protein: CASLAKKRTSGNSGGPDTQYF.

CDR3 loop: CASSVDRTGWGEQYF. The CDR3 DNA reads TGTGCCAGCAGCGTAGATCGGACAGGGTGGGGAGAGCAGTACTTC. The V and J genes are TRBV9 and TRBJ2-7; 8 positions match TRBD1. Germline V gene data show CDR1 as SGDLS and CDR2 as YYNGEE. This CDR3 region has 15 residues. J gave up 7 bases and V 0 bases, and 9 bases lay outside the gene matches.

The chain has TRBV10-2 and TRBJ1-1, with D unresolved. The germline CDR1 and CDR2 sequences are WSHSY and SAAADI. The CDR3 extends over 15 amino acids. Trimming left V 4 bases short and J 8 bases short, with 20 bases between. For the CDR3, the DNA is TGCGCCAGCAGTGCGTTTAATTTGCCAGGCACGGAAGCTTTCTTT. Translation gives CASSAFNLPGTEAFF.

The chain is built from TRBV27 and TRBJ2-1; TRBD1 agrees at 10 bases. CDR3 size: 15 residues. J lost 2 bases, V lost 10 bases, and 8 bases had no gene match. Germline CDR1 is MNHEY and CDR2 is SMNVEV (reference sequence). The CDR3 sequence: CATGLGQGTYNEQFF. Here the CDR3 DNA reads TGTGCCACGGGTCTGGGACAGGGGACCTACAATGAGCAGTTCTTC.

The V and J genes are TRBV2 and TRBJ2-1, with D possibly being TRBD1 (8 bases). Trimming removed 8 bases at V and 7 bases at J, with 15 bases between. Looked up from germline, CDR1 is SNHLY and CDR2 is FYNNEI. The CDR3 is 13 amino acids. CDR3 nucleotides: TGTGCCAGCGGGGGGGACAGGCGGAATGAGCAGTTCTTC. Amino acid sequence: CASGGDRRNEQFF.

The chain carries TRBV6-5 and TRBJ2-2; no reliable D call. The CDR3 extends over 12 amino acids. V lost 2 bases and J 2 bases, leaving 0 bases between the germline ends. The germline V gene encodes CDR1 MNHEY and CDR2 SVGAGI. CDR3 in amino acids: CASSYNTGELFF. The CDR3, as DNA: TGTGCCAGCAGTTACAACACCGGGGAGCTGTTTTTT.

The chain employs TRBV4-3 and TRBJ1-2; 7 nucleotides agree with TRBD1. With V trimmed by 0 bases and J by 4 bases, 17 bases remained unmatched. The CDR3 contains 19 residues. The germline CDR1 and CDR2 sequences are LGHNA and YSLEER. The CDR3 DNA reads TGCGCCAGCAGCCAAGACATTCCGCGGGGACAGCTACTGGGCTATGGCTACACCTTC. The encoded protein is CASSQDIPRGQLLGYGYTF.

The chain links TRBV28 to TRBJ2-3; D gene ambiguous. The V end lost 4 bases, the J end lost 1 base, and 9 bases lay between the germline ends. Germline-derived CDR1 and CDR2 are MDHEN and SYDVKM. The CDR3 totals 14 residues. DNA for the CDR3: TGTGCCAGCAGTTCCGCCCCTCGCACAGATACGCAGTATTTT. This sequence encodes CASSSAPRTDTQYF.